The clone carrying this TCR beta chain has just one count. The CDR3 has 15 amino acids. CDR1 SGHRS and CDR2 YFSETQ come from the germline V gene. The V gene end was trimmed by 2 bases and the J gene end by 5 bases; junction bases not matched to a gene: 4. Across several immunoSEQ plates, the genomic DNA of each subset was split evenly. Some clones are missing from TCRdb's copy, which holds only in-frame ones; the method was immunoSEQ multiplex PCR. The data contain around 2.1 million clones, roughly 95% of them singletons. The sample originates from a study of shared clonotypes between healthy human individuals. Whole-study context: Contributing individuals were a couple of females and three males aged 18 to 49.

This chain links TRBV5-1 with TRBJ2-2, with TRBD1 identical over 9 bases. This clonotype was sampled from a man aged 18 to 29 in good health. Sample: naive CD4+ T cells sorted from blood. Subset denoted: CD45RA+ positively selected. The CDR3 nucleotides read TGCGCCAGCAGCTTTACCGGGACAGGGACCGGGGAGCTGTTTTTT. Its translation: CASSFTGTGTGELFF.